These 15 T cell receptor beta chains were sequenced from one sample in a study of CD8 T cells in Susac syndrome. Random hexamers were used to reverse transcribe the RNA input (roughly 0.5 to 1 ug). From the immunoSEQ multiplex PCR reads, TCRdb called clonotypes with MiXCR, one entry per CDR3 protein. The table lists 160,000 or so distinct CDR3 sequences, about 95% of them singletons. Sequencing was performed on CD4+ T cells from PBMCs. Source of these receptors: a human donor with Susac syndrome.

CDR3 region: CATSRGQGLREQYF. In nucleotides, the CDR3 is TGTGCCACCAGCAGAGGACAGGGGTTGCGCGAGCAGTACTTC. The V gene is TRBV15, the J gene TRBJ2-7; TRBD1 aligns across 8 bases. In germline, CDR1 is LNHNV, CDR2 YYDKDF (reference sequence). The length of the CDR3 is 14 residues. V dropped 1 base and J dropped 6; count of bases not matched to a gene: 5.

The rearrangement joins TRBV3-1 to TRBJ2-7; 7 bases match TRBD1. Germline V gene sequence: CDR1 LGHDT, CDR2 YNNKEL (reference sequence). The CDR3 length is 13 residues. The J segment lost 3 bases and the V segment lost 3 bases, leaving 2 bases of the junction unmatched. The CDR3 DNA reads TGTGCCAGCAGCCAGACAGGGAACTACGAGCAGTACTTC. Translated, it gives CASSQTGNYEQYF.

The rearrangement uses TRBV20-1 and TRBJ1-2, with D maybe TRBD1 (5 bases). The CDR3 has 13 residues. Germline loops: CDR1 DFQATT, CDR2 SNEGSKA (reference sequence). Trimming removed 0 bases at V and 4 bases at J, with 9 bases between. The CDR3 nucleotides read TGCAGTGCTAGAGAACAGGCTATCTATGGCTACACCTTC. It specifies CSAREQAIYGYTF.

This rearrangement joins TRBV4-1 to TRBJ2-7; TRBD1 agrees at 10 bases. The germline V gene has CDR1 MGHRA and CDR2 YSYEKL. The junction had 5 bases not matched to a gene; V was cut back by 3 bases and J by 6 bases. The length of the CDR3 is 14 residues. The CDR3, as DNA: TGCGCCAGCAGCCAGTCCGGGACAGGGGTCGAGCAGTACTTC. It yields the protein CASSQSGTGVEQYF.

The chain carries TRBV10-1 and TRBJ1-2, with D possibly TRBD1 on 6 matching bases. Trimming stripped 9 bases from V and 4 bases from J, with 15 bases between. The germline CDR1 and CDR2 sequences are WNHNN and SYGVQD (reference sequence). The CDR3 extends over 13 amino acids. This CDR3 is CARVPQGRYGYTF. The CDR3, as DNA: TGCGCCAGAGTTCCTCAGGGGCGCTATGGCTACACCTTC.

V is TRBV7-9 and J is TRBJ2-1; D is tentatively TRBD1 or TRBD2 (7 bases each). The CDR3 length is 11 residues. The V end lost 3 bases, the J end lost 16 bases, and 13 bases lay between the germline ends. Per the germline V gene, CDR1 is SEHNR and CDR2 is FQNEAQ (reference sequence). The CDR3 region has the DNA TGTGCCAGCAGCTTTGACAGGGACTACTTCTTC. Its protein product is CASSFDRDYFF.

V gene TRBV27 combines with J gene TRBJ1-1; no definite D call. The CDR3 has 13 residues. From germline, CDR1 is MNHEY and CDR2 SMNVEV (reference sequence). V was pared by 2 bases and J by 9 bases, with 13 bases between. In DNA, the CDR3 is TGTGCCAGCAGTTTAGGAGCGGTCGGGCAAGCTTTCTTT. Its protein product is CASSLGAVGQAFF.

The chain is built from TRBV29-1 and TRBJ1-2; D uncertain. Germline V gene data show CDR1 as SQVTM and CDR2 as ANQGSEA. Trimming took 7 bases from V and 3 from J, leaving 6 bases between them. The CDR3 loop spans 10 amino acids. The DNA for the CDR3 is TGCAGCGCGGAACACTATGGCTACACCTTC. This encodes CSAEHYGYTF.

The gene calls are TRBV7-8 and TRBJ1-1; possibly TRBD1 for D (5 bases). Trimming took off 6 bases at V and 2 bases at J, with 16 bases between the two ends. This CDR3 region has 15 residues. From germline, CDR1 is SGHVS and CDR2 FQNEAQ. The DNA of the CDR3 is TGTGCCAGCAGAGGAAGCGGGGGGTCCAACACTGAAGCTTTCTTT. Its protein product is CASRGSGGSNTEAFF.

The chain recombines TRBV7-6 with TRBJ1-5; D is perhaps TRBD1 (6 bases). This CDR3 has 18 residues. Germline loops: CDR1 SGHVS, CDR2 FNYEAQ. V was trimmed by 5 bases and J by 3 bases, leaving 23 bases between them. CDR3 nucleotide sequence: TGTGCCAGCAGCCCCCGTGAGGGCAGGGGATATGACAATCAGCCCCAGCATTTT. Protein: CASSPREGRGYDNQPQHF.

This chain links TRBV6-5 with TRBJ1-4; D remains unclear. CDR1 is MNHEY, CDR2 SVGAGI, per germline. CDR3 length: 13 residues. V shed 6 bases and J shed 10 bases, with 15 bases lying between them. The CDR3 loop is CASRTTGNGKLFF. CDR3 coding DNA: TGTGCCAGCAGAACGACGGGGAACGGAAAACTGTTTTTT.

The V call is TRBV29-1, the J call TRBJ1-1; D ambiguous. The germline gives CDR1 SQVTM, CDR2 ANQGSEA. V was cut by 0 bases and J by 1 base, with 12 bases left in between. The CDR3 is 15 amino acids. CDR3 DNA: TGCAGCGTTGAAGATGGGTCCCTACAGAACACTGAAGCTTTCTTT. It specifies CSVEDGSLQNTEAFF.

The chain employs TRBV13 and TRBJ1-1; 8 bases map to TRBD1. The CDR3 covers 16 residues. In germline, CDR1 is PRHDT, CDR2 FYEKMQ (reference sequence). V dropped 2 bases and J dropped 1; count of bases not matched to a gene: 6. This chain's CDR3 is CASSLRQGMGNTEAFF. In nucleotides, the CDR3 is TGTGCCAGCAGCTTAAGACAGGGGATGGGGAACACTGAAGCTTTCTTT.

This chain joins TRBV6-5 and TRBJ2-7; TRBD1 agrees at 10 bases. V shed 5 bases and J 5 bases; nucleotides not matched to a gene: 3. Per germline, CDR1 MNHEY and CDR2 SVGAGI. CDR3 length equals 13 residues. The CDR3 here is CASSRQGADEQYF. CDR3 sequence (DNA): TGTGCCAGCAGTCGACAGGGGGCCGACGAGCAGTACTTC.

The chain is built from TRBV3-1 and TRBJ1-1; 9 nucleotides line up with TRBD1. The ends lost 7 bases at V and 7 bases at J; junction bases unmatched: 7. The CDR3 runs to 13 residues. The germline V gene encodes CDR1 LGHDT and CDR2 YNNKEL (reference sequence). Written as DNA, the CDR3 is TGTGCCAGCAACCACAGGGGGCTCGATGAAGCTTTCTTT. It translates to CASNHRGLDEAFF. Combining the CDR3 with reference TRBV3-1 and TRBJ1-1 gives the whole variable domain DTAVSQTPKYLVTQMGNDKSIKCEQNLGHDTMYWYKQDSKKFLKIMFSYNNKELIINETVPNRFSPKSPDKAHLNLHINSLELGDSAVYFCASNHRGLDEAFFGQGTRLTVV.